This passage covers 27 T cell receptor beta chains from one sample sequenced in a study of T cells after yellow fever vaccination. TCRdb re-called the 5' RACE reads through MiXCR, storing one row per CDR3 protein. This repertoire shows some 350,000 distinct CDR3 sequences, approximately 10% found once; its top ten account for 18%. Sequences were derived from PBMCs, sampled on the day of the first yellow fever vaccination. The receptor source for this set is a man aged 18-30 years who received the YFV17D yellow fever vaccine.

The rearrangement links TRBV12-3 or TRBV12-4 to TRBJ2-1, with a weak D call TRBD2 (5 bases). Trimming cost V 3 bases and J 9 bases, with 12 bases left between them. The CDR3 extends over 13 amino acids. CDR3 amino acids: CASSFRDAGEQFF. DNA of the CDR3: TGTGCCAGCAGTTTCCGCGACGCGGGTGAGCAGTTCTTC.

The V gene is TRBV29-1, the J gene TRBJ1-1, with D possibly matching TRBD1 (6 bases). This CDR3 is built from 12 residues. The germline gives CDR1 SQVTM, CDR2 ANQGSEA. Trimming removed 1 base at V and 4 bases at J, with 7 bases between. As DNA, the CDR3 is TGCAGCGTTGAAGTGGGGGCCACTGAAGCTTTCTTT. It encodes CSVEVGATEAFF.

This clonotype came up many times. J is TRBJ2-2 and V is TRBV5-1; possible D gene TRBD1, 6 bases. Per the germline V gene, CDR1 is SGHRS and CDR2 is YFSETQ. The V end was cut by 4 bases, the J end by 4 bases, with 14 bases between. The CDR3 has 15 residues. This CDR3 reads CASSPGDTGTGELFF. The CDR3 bases are TGCGCCAGCAGCCCCGGGGACACTGGCACCGGGGAGCTGTTTTTT.

The V call is TRBV7-2, the J call TRBJ1-3; D remains ambiguous. This CDR3 is built from 14 residues. Germline CDR1 reads SGHTA; CDR2 reads FQGNSA. The V and J ends lost 2 bases and 1 base respectively, with 6 bases between them. Here the CDR3 DNA reads TGTGCCAGCAGCTTAAGTCCGTCTGGAAACACCATATATTTT. Translated, it gives CASSLSPSGNTIYF.

The chain is built from TRBV5-1 and TRBJ2-1; TRBD2 agrees at 10 bases. The CDR3 runs to 14 residues. V was clipped by 5 bases and J by 10 bases; unmatched bases: 9. The V gene's germline CDR1 is SGHRS and CDR2 YFSETQ. CDR3 loop: CASRSGGALWEQFF. The CDR3, as DNA: TGCGCCAGCAGAAGCGGGGGGGCCTTATGGGAGCAGTTCTTC.

This clonotype was counted between two and nine times. V usage is TRBV7-2 and J usage is TRBJ2-1; 8 positions agree with TRBD1. With 0 bases clipped from V and 4 bases from J, the junction kept 5 bases outside the gene matches. The CDR3 is made up of 16 amino acids. CDR1 and CDR2 from the germline V gene are SGHTA and FQGNSA. CDR3: CASSLAPGQVYNEQFF. CDR3 in DNA: TGTGCCAGCAGCTTAGCTCCGGGACAGGTTTACAATGAGCAGTTCTTC. Combining the CDR3 with reference TRBV7-2 and TRBJ2-1 gives the whole variable domain GAGVSQSPSNKVTEKGKDVELRCDPISGHTALYWYRQSLGQGLEFLIYFQGNSAPDKSGLPSDRFSAERTGGSVSTLTIQRTQQEDSAVYLCASSLAPGQVYNEQFFGPGTRLTVL.

The chain carries TRBV7-2 and TRBJ1-5; D uncertain. The CDR3 totals 13 residues. V was pared by 4 bases and J by 7 bases, with 11 bases between. In germline, CDR1 is SGHTA, CDR2 FQGNSA. CDR3 DNA sequence: TGTGCCAGCAGCTCAGGAGTACGACAGCCCCAGCATTTT. Its protein is CASSSGVRQPQHF.

This clonotype turned up a few times. DNA of the CDR3: TGTGCCAGCAGTTTACTGGTTCCGGCAGCTTACGATCAGCCCCAGCATTTT. Protein product: CASSLLVPAAYDQPQHF. V is TRBV28 and J is TRBJ1-5, with D unresolved. Trimming shortened V by 2 bases and J by 5 bases, and 19 bases separated the two germline ends. Germline assignment: CDR1 MDHEN and CDR2 SYDVKM. This CDR3 contains 17 residues.

The chain has TRBV7-6 and TRBJ1-4; unclear D gene. Germline CDR1 SGHVS, CDR2 FNYEAQ. This CDR3 spans 17 amino acids. The V end was cut by 5 bases, the J end by 0 bases, with 16 bases between. In nucleotides, the CDR3 is TGTGCCAGCAGCCCGCCTGGCAAAGCAACAACTAATGAAAAACTGTTTTTT. Protein product: CASSPPGKATTNEKLFF. Full variable domain (outside the CDR3, taken from reference TRBV7-6 and TRBJ1-4): GAGVSQSPRYKVTKRGQDVALRCDPISGHVSLYWYRQALGQGPEFLTYFNYEAQQDKSGLPNDRFSAERPEGSISTLTIQRTEQRDSAMYRCASSPPGKATTNEKLFFGSGTQLSVL.

The chain couples TRBV7-8 to TRBJ2-1; D is ambiguous. The CDR3 is made up of 12 amino acids. Trimming left V 5 bases short and J 3 bases short, with 5 bases between. Germline CDR1 SGHVS, CDR2 FQNEAQ. The CDR3 nucleotides are TGTGCCAGCAGCCCCAACTACAATGAGCAGTTCTTC. Its protein is CASSPNYNEQFF.

About this clonotype: At one end, the junction sequence differs from germline, possibly due to a read error. V is TRBV6-5 and J is TRBJ2-5; D tentatively fits TRBD1 or TRBD2 (6 bases each). The CDR3 totals 15 residues. Germline values: CDR1 MNHEY, CDR2 SVGAGI. Written as DNA, the CDR3 is TGTGCCAGCAGTGACTCCCGACGGGGGCTGGAGACCCAGTACTTC. Its translation: CASSDSRRGLETQYF.

The chain links TRBV20-1 to TRBJ2-5; D is unresolved. The CDR3 extends over 12 amino acids. CDR1 is DFQATT and CDR2 is SNEGSKA in the germline V gene (reference sequence). Between the trimmed V and J ends, which lost 3 bases and 5 bases, there was a span of 10 bases. The CDR3 sequence: CSASPAWETQYF. The CDR3 DNA reads TGCAGTGCTAGTCCTGCCTGGGAGACCCAGTACTTC.

This clonotype was picked up a small number of times. The J gene is TRBJ1-1, the V gene TRBV19; 7 bases are shared with TRBD1. The CDR3 sequence is 13 residues long. Germline CDR1 is LNHDA and CDR2 is SQIVND (reference sequence). Trimming took 7 bases from V and 1 from J; bases not matched to a gene: 3. DNA for the CDR3: TGTGCCAGTAAATGGACAGGGAACACTGAAGCTTTCTTT. The encoded protein is CASKWTGNTEAFF.

The sample holds a few counts of this clonotype. The V call is TRBV29-1, the J call TRBJ1-1; a possible D gene is TRBD1 (6 bases). V was pared by 4 bases and J by 1 base, with 10 bases between. The CDR3 is 13 amino acids. Germline assignment: CDR1 SQVTM and CDR2 ANQGSEA. The CDR3 DNA is TGCAGCGTTGCCAGGACAGCGAACACTGAAGCTTTCTTT. This codes for CSVARTANTEAFF.

This clonotype was seen only a few times. The rearrangement joins TRBV4-1 to TRBJ2-5; 10 bases fit TRBD2. The CDR3 consists of 17 residues. CDR1 and CDR2 from the germline V gene are MGHRA and YSYEKL. Unmatched junction bases numbered 8, after V lost 4 bases and J lost 0 bases. CDR3 sequence reads: CASSRLPSGGNQETQYF. CDR3 bases: TGCGCCAGCAGCCGCCTGCCTAGCGGGGGAAACCAAGAGACCCAGTACTTC.

This clonotype has a count of ten or more. The J gene is TRBJ2-5, the V gene TRBV20-1, with 8 bases lining up with TRBD1. V gave up 4 bases and J gave up 5 bases; unmatched junction bases: 15. The length of the CDR3 is 16 residues. Per germline, CDR1 DFQATT and CDR2 SNEGSKA (reference sequence). The CDR3 region is CSATSWTGRVGETQYF. Written as DNA, the CDR3 is TGCAGTGCTACTTCATGGACAGGGAGAGTGGGGGAGACCCAGTACTTC.

The chain joins TRBV18 to TRBJ2-7, with D hard to call. The ends were cut back, 2 bases at V and 3 bases at J, with 8 bases in the middle. This CDR3 contains 13 residues. Germline V CDR1 and CDR2: KGHSH, LQKENI. CDR3 residues: CASSPTKGYEQYF. The DNA for the CDR3 is TGTGCCAGCTCACCAACGAAGGGCTACGAGCAGTACTTC.

This clonotype was seen only a few times. CDR3 coding DNA: TGCGCCAGCAGCCAAGGTCCTACGCTACAAGAGACCCAGTACTTC. The encoded protein is CASSQGPTLQETQYF. V and J are TRBV4-1 and TRBJ2-5; D not certain. The CDR3 extends over 15 amino acids. V was cut by 1 base and J by 2 bases, with 11 bases left in between. Germline CDR1 reads MGHRA; CDR2 reads YSYEKL.

The chain is built from TRBV7-9 and TRBJ2-7; D gene uncertain. This CDR3 comprises 14 residues. The germline V gene has CDR1 SEHNR and CDR2 FQNEAQ (reference sequence). V lost 0 bases to trimming and J lost 5 bases, with 11 bases between them. For the CDR3, the DNA is TGTGCCAGCAGCTTAGCGTTTGACGAGGACGAGCAGTACGTC. Translation: CASSLAFDEDEQYV.

This chain connects TRBV20-1 to TRBJ1-6; D possibly corresponds to TRBD1 (6 bases). The CDR3 spans 14 residues. V shed 6 bases and J shed 8 bases, with 17 bases lying between them. In germline, CDR1 is DFQATT, CDR2 SNEGSKA (reference sequence). In DNA, the CDR3 is TGCAGTGCGCGGAAGGCCGGACAGTATTCACCCCTCCACTTT. Translating it yields CSARKAGQYSPLHF.

This clonotype appeared many times. The rearrangement uses TRBV5-1 and TRBJ2-3; 9 bases fit TRBD2. The V gene's germline CDR1 is SGHRS and CDR2 YFSETQ. The CDR3 totals 14 residues. The V gene end was trimmed by 3 bases and the J gene end by 6 bases; junction bases not matched to a gene: 5. The CDR3 DNA reads TGCGCCAGCAGCTGGGGACTAGCATCGGATACGCAGTATTTT. Translated, it gives CASSWGLASDTQYF. Drawing the rest from reference TRBV5-1 and TRBJ2-3, the complete variable domain is KAGVTQTPRYLIKTRGQQVTLSCSPISGHRSVSWYQQTPGQGLQFLFEYFSETQRNKGNFPGRFSGRQFSNSRSEMNVSTLELGDSALYLCASSWGLASDTQYFGPGTRLTVL.

The chain carries TRBV6-1 and TRBJ2-1; possibly TRBD2 for D (5 bases). The CDR3 has 14 amino acids. Germline V gene data show CDR1 as MNHNS and CDR2 as SASEGT. V was cut by 6 bases and J by 9 bases, with 18 bases left in between. CDR3 residues: CASRRAWPGVEQFF. CDR3 DNA: TGTGCCAGCAGGCGAGCATGGCCCGGGGTTGAGCAGTTCTTC.

The V gene is TRBV24-1, the J gene TRBJ2-3; the D gene is possibly TRBD1 (6 bases). This CDR3 spans 14 amino acids. Trimming removed 2 bases from V and 5 bases from J, with 10 bases in between. Germline CDR1 and CDR2: KGHDR and SFDVKD. The CDR3 DNA reads TGTGCCACCAGTGATTCCCAGGGGAAAGATACGCAGTATTTT. This encodes CATSDSQGKDTQYF.

This clonotype was observed at least ten times. V is TRBV24-1 and J is TRBJ2-2, with D uncertain. The CDR3 length is 17 residues. Germline V gene data show CDR1 as KGHDR and CDR2 as SFDVKD. V was clipped by 0 bases and J by 6 bases, with 16 bases between them. CDR3 coding DNA: TGTGCCACCAGTGATTTGCAAGGTCGGCCTGAAGCCGGGGAGCTGTTTTTT. Translation: CATSDLQGRPEAGELFF.

This clonotype was seen more than once but under ten times. The rearrangement uses TRBV15 and TRBJ2-3; D possibly corresponds to TRBD2 (5 bases). The V end lost 0 bases, the J end lost 1 base, and 11 bases lay between the germline ends. CDR3 length equals 16 residues. Germline assignment: CDR1 LNHNV and CDR2 YYDKDF (reference sequence). CDR3 sequence reads: CATSRERLAGTDTQYF. In DNA, the CDR3 is TGTGCCACCAGCAGAGAGAGGCTAGCAGGCACAGATACGCAGTATTTT. The complete variable domain, with remaining parts taken from reference TRBV15 and TRBJ2-3, reads DAMVIQNPRYQVTQFGKPVTLSCSQTLNHNVMYWYQQKSSQAPKLLFHYYDKDFNNEADTPDNFQSRRPNTSFCFLDIRSPGLGDTAMYLCATSRERLAGTDTQYFGPGTRLTVL.

The sample holds a few counts of this clonotype. The rearrangement joins TRBV6-2 or TRBV6-3 to TRBJ2-1; 13 bases align to TRBD2. CDR3 length: 19 residues. J gave up 0 bases and V 4 bases, and 9 bases lay outside the gene matches. Germline loops: CDR1 MNHEY, CDR2 SVGEGT. The DNA for the CDR3 is TGTGCCAGCAGTTCATCGGGACTAGCGGGGATTACCTCCTACAATGAGCAGTTCTTC. Protein product: CASSSSGLAGITSYNEQFF.

This clonotype showed up many times. The CDR3 nucleotides read TGTGCCAGCAGCTGGGGGTGGGACACTGAAGCTTTCTTT. Translating it yields CASSWGWDTEAFF. The rearrangement links TRBV7-2 to TRBJ1-1; the D gene is possibly TRBD1 (5 bases). Between the trimmed V and J ends, which lost 4 bases and 3 bases, there was a span of 9 bases. CDR1 is SGHTA and CDR2 is FQGNSA in the germline V gene. CDR3 length: 13 amino acids.